A selection of T cell receptor beta chains follows, all from one sample in a study of blood T cell repertoires in COVID-19. Repertoires were generated with immunoSEQ multiplex PCR, while TCRdb's copy carries only in-frame clones and drops some. The sample includes around 290,000 clones, more than 75% seen only once; the top ten take about 2.7%. The material sequenced was PBMCs or T cells enriched from blood (not recorded which). These receptors all stem from a woman younger than 30 who had recovered from COVID-19. The CDR3 runs from the conserved cysteine through the conserved F or W. The D gene is left open where the match is weak. Not all rows give a size; the values are once, few, many and, for expanded clones, a class.

TRBV4-2	once	.	TRBJ1-1	TGTGCCAGCAGCCAAGATCGACAGAAGAACACTGAAGCTTTCTTT	CASSQDRQKNTEAFF
TRBV11-2	.	TRBD1	TRBJ1-2	TGTGCCAGCAGCTTACCCCGGACAGGGGCTAACTATGGCTACACCTTC	CASSLPRTGANYGYTF
TRBV19	once	TRBD1	TRBJ1-3	TGTGCCACCGCCCGACAGGGTAATTCTGGAAACACCATATATTTT	CATARQGNSGNTIYF
TRBV11-2	.	.	TRBJ2-7	TGTGCCAGCAGCCCTAGAGGGACCTACGAGCAGTACTTC	CASSPRGTYEQYF
TRBV4-1	.	.	TRBJ1-1	TGCGCCAGCAGCCAATTAGTTCAATTGATTGCCGGCACTGAAGCTTTCTTT	CASSQLVQLIAGTEAFF
TRBV13	.	.	TRBJ1-4	TGTGCCAGCAGCTTAGGTCTTACAGGCGGAAATGAAAAACTGTTTTTT	CASSLGLTGGNEKLFF
TRBV7-2	.	.	TRBJ1-2	TGTGCCAGCACCGAGCAGGGACTTAACTATGGCTACACCTTC	CASTEQGLNYGYTF
TRBV2	.	.	TRBJ1-1	TGTGCCAGCAGTCCGATACAGGCTTGGGAAGCTTTCTTT	CASSPIQAWEAFF
TRBV18	few	.	TRBJ1-5	TGTGCCAGCTCACCGGGACATGGGGGCAATCAGCCCCAGCATTTT	CASSPGHGGNQPQHF
TRBV28	few	TRBD1	TRBJ1-6	TGTGCCAGCAGTTCACGGACAGGGGGCCGACAAGAGAGGGTCTTT	CASSSRTGGRQERVF
TRBV3-1/TRBV3-2	.	.	TRBJ2-7	TGTGCCAGCAGCCGAGAACCCGCGGGGAGTGTAGAGCAGTACTTC	CASSREPAGSVEQYF
TRBV5-1	once	.	TRBJ2-7	TGCGCCAGCAGCCGGGACTTCACTCTCGAGCAGTACTTC	CASSRDFTLEQYF
TRBV7-2	once	TRBD2	TRBJ2-7	TGTGCCAGCAGCTCCGGGACTAGCGGGGGGAAGCAGTACTTC	CASSSGTSGGKQYF
TRBV11-3	.	TRBD1	TRBJ1-2	TGTGCCAGCAGCTTAGATTCCGGGACAGGGTCTCGGGGCTACACCTTC	CASSLDSGTGSRGYTF
TRBV30	.	.	TRBJ2-5	TGTGCCTGGAGTGCACGGGACACCCGCCGGGAGACCCAGTACTTC	CAWSARDTRRETQYF
TRBV28	.	TRBD2	TRBJ2-7	TGTGCCAGCAGTCCCTACCATGTCAAGCGGGACTCCTACGAGCAGTACTTC	CASSPYHVKRDSYEQYF
TRBV6-5	.	.	TRBJ1-1	TGTGCCAGCAGTTCTAACAGGGAGAACACTGAAGCTTTCTTT	CASSSNRENTEAFF
TRBV15	.	TRBD1	TRBJ1-5	TGTGCCACCGCACCGGGACAGGGGAATCAGCCCCAGCATTTT	CATAPGQGNQPQHF
TRBV10-3	.	.	TRBJ2-5	TGTGCCATCAGTGAAGGTGCGACACGGGAGACCCAGTACTTC	CAISEGATRETQYF
TRBV2	.	TRBD1	TRBJ1-2	TGTGCCAGCAGTGAAGCGACAGGGGGCTATGGCTACACCTTC	CASSEATGGYGYTF
TRBV19	.	.	TRBJ2-1	TGTGCCAGTAGTATATCCTTCCAGTTCTTC	CASSISFQFF
TRBV30	.	TRBD1	TRBJ1-1	TGTGCCTGGAGTCGGACAGGGGGCAGAAGCTTTAAGGGAGAAGCTTTCTTT	CAWSRTGGRSFKGEAFF
TRBV6-5	.	TRBD1	TRBJ1-3	TGTGCCAGCAGTTACTCGACAGGGGAGGGTAACACCATATATTTT	CASSYSTGEGNTIYF
TRBV11-2	.	.	TRBJ1-1	TGTGCCAGCAGCTCTGCGCCGGTAAACACTGAAGCTTTCTTT	CASSSAPVNTEAFF
TRBV4-1	.	.	TRBJ2-5	TGCGCCAGCAGCCAGAACGACGGCCGGGAAAAGGGAGAGACCCAGTACTTC	CASSQNDGREKGETQYF
TRBV2	.	TRBD2	TRBJ2-3	TGTGCCAGCAGTTTACAAGCGGGAGGTGCAATAGATACGCAGTATTTT	CASSLQAGGAIDTQYF
TRBV18	.	.	TRBJ2-5	TGTGCCAGCTCGGAGACAGTTGGGGAGACCCAGTACTTC	CASSETVGETQYF
TRBV19	.	.	TRBJ1-1	TGTGCCAGTAGGGCCGTTGGGGGCGACACTGAAGCTTTCTTT	CASRAVGGDTEAFF
TRBV5-6	.	.	TRBJ2-1	TGTGCCAGCAGGTTGGGCGGCTACAATGAGCAGTTCTTC	CASRLGGYNEQFF
TRBV7-2	few	TRBD1	TRBJ2-7	TGTGCCAGCAGCATCGGGACAGTATACTACGAGCAGTACTTC	CASSIGTVYYEQYF
TRBV5-1	.	.	TRBJ1-5	TGCGCCAGCAGCTTGGCCGGGGGTCAGCCCCAGCATTTT	CASSLAGGQPQHF
TRBV11-2	.	TRBD2	TRBJ2-5	TGTGCCAGCAGCCCAGCCGGGACTAGCGGAGAGACCCAGTACTTC	CASSPAGTSGETQYF
TRBV6-6	.	TRBD2	TRBJ2-3	TGTGCCAGCAGTTACAAGCGGGGGGTCACAGATACGCAGTATTTT	CASSYKRGVTDTQYF
TRBV7-9	.	TRBD1	TRBJ1-6	TGTGCCAGCAGCTTATCCGGACAGGGGTTTTCACCCCTCCACTTT	CASSLSGQGFSPLHF
TRBV4-1	.	TRBD1	TRBJ1-1	TGCGCCAGCAGCCCGAAGGGACAGGGGAACACTGAAGCTTTCTTT	CASSPKGQGNTEAFF
TRBV5-4	.	.	TRBJ2-7	TGTGCCAGCAGCTTCCCGGGACTGTCGTCCTCCGAGCAGTACTTC	CASSFPGLSSSEQYF
TRBV4-2	once	TRBD2	TRBJ2-7	TGTGCCAGCAGCCAAGATTTGCTAGCGGGGGTCTACTACGAGCAGTACTTC	CASSQDLLAGVYYEQYF
TRBV9	.	.	TRBJ2-2	TGTGCCAGCAGCGTAGGAGGAGGGGGCGGACGTAACACCGGGGAGCTGTTTTTT	CASSVGGGGGRNTGELFF
TRBV10-1	.	.	TRBJ2-2	TGCGCCAGCAGTCCGGAGGGAGACACCGGGGAGCTGTTTTTT	CASSPEGDTGELFF
TRBV27	.	TRBD2	TRBJ2-7	TGTGCCAGCAGTTTGAGAGCCGCGAGCGGGAATCAATACGAGCAGTACTTC	CASSLRAASGNQYEQYF
TRBV7-6	.	.	TRBJ1-3	TGTGCCAGCAGCTCACCAACAGGTCTCTCTGGAAACACCATATATTTT	CASSSPTGLSGNTIYF
TRBV9	.	TRBD2	TRBJ2-1	TGTGCCAGCAGCGTAGCTACGACTAGCGGGGTGGTGTACAATGAGCAGTTCTTC	CASSVATTSGVVYNEQFF